The next 4 T cell receptor beta chains were all read from a single sample in a study of siplizumab effects on memory and regulatory T cells. Sequencing was performed with immunoSEQ multiplex PCR; in TCRdb, only in-frame clones are kept and a portion is missing. Of some 100,000 clones in the sample, about 90% were seen once. Sequencing was performed on Tregs sorted from blood. All receptors derive from a human donor in good health.

The gene calls are TRBV18 and TRBJ1-5; the match to TRBD1 covers 8 bases. Trimming removed 5 bases from V and 0 bases from J; junction bases left unmatched: 3. Germline CDR1 KGHSH, CDR2 LQKENI. The CDR3 has 15 residues. CDR3 bases: TGTGCCAGCTCAGGACAGGGAAATAGCAATCAGCCCCAGCATTTT. It yields the protein CASSGQGNSNQPQHF.

The chain uses TRBV18 and TRBJ2-6; 8 positions match TRBD2. Germline V gene data show CDR1 as KGHSH and CDR2 as LQKENI. CDR3 length: 19 amino acids. V lost 4 bases, J lost 0 bases, and 11 bases stayed unmatched. CDR3 in amino acids: CASSLFQTSASSGANVLTF. The CDR3 region has the DNA TGTGCCAGCTCACTTTTCCAGACTAGCGCTTCCTCTGGGGCCAACGTCCTGACTTTC.

The rearrangement uses TRBV6-1 and TRBJ2-2, with 8 bases that match TRBD2. Trimming cost V 5 bases and J 0 bases; bases outside gene matches: 8. This CDR3 contains 17 residues. Germline lookup yields CDR1 MNHNS and CDR2 SASEGT. CDR3 bases: TGTGCCAGCAGTCAAGACCCACTAGCGGCGAACACCGGGGAGCTGTTTTTT. It translates to CASSQDPLAANTGELFF.

The chain employs TRBV7-3 and TRBJ2-1, with 15 bases fitting TRBD2. The V gene's germline CDR1 is SGHTA and CDR2 FQGTGA. The CDR3 runs 15 residues. The V gene end was trimmed by 2 bases and the J gene end by 8 bases; junction bases not matched to a gene: 1. The CDR3 reads CASSLGLAGGDEQFF. CDR3 coding DNA: TGTGCCAGCAGCTTAGGACTAGCGGGAGGGGATGAGCAGTTCTTC.